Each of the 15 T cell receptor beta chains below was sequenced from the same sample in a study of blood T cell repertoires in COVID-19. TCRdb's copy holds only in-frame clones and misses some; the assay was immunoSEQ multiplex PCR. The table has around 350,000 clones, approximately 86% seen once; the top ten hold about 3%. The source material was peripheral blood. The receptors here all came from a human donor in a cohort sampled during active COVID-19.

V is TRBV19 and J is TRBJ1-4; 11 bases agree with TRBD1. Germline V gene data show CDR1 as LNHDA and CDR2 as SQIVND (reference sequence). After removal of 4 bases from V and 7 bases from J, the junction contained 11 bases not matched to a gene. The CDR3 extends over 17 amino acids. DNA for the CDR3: TGTGCCAGTAGTACCAGAACCGGGACAGGGGGAAGTGAAAAACTGTTTTTT. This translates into CASSTRTGTGGSEKLFF.

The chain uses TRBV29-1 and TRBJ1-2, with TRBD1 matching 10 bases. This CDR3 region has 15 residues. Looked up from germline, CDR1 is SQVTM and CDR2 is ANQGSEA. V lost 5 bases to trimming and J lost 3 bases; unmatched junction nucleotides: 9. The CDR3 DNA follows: TGCAGCGTTCGTTTCTGGGACAGGGGTCACTATGGCTACACCTTC. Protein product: CSVRFWDRGHYGYTF.

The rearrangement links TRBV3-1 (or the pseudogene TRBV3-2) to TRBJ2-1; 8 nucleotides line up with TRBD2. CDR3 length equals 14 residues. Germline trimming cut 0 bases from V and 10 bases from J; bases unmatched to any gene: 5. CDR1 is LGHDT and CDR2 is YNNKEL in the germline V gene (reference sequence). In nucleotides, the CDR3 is TGTGCCAGCAGCCAAGAAGGGACTAGTCTCGAGCAGTTCTTC. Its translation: CASSQEGTSLEQFF.

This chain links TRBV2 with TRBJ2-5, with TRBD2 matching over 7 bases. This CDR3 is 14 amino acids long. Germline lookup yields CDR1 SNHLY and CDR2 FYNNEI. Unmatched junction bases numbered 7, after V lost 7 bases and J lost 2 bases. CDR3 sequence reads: CASMLGGGQETQYF. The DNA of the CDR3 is TGTGCCAGCATGCTTGGGGGAGGGCAAGAGACCCAGTACTTC.

This CDR3 is CASSSSGSTDTQYF. The CDR3 nucleotides are TGTGCCAGCAGTTCCAGCGGGAGCACAGATACGCAGTATTTT. The chain is built from TRBV6-5 and TRBJ2-3, with D perhaps TRBD2 (6 bases). The V end was cut by 4 bases, the J end by 0 bases, with 8 bases between. CDR1 and CDR2 (germline): MNHEY, SVGAGI. This CDR3 contains 14 residues.

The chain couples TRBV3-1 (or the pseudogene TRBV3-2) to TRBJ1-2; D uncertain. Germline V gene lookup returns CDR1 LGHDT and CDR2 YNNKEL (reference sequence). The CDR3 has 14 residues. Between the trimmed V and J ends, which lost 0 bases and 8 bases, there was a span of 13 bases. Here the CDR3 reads CASSQDGGGRGYTF. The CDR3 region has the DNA TGTGCCAGCAGCCAAGATGGAGGCGGTAGGGGCTACACCTTC.

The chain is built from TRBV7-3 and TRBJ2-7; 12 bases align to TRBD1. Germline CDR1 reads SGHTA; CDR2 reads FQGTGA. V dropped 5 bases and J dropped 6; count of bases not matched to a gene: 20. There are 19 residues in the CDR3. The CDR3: CASSQNGPPGQGALGEQYF. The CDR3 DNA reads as TGTGCCAGCAGCCAAAATGGGCCACCGGGACAGGGGGCGTTGGGCGAGCAGTACTTC.

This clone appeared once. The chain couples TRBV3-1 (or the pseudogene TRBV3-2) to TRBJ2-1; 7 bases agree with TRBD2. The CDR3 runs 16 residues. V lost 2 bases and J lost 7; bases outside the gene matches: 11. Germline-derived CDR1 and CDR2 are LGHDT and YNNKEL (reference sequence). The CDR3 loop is CASSQLGTGGVNEQFF. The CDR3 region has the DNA TGTGCCAGCAGCCAACTTGGGACTGGGGGGGTGAATGAGCAGTTCTTC.

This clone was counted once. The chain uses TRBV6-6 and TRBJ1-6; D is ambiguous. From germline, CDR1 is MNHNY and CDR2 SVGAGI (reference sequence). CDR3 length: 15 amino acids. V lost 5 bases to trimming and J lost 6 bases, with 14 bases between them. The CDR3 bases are TGTGCCAGCAGTCCCTATCCCTCGGGTAATTCACCCCTCCACTTT. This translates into CASSPYPSGNSPLHF.

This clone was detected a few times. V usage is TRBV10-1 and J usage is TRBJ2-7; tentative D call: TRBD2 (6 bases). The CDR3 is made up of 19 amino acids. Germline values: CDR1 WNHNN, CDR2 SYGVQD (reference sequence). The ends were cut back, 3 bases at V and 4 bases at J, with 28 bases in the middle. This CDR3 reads CASSDLLLYPGTYAYEQYF. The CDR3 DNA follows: TGCGCCAGCAGTGATCTCCTACTATACCCCGGGACTTACGCTTACGAGCAGTACTTC.

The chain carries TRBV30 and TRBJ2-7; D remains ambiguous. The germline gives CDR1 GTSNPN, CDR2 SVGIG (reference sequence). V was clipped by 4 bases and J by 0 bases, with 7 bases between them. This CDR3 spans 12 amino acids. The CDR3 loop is CAWTDSSYEQYF. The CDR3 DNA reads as TGTGCCTGGACTGACTCCTCCTACGAGCAGTACTTC. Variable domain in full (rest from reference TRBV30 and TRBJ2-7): SQTIHQWPATLVQPVGSPLSLECTVEGTSNPNLYWYRQAAGRGLQLLFYSVGIGQISSEVPQNLSASRPQDRQFILSSKKLLLSDSGFYLCAWTDSSYEQYFGPGTRLTVT.

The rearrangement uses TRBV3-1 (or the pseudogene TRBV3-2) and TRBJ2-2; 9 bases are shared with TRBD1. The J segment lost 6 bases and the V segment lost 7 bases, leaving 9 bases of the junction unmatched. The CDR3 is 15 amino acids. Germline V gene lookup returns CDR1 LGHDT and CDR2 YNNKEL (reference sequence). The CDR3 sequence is CASTPHRGLAGELFF. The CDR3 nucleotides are TGTGCCAGCACTCCACACAGGGGGCTGGCCGGGGAGCTGTTTTTT.

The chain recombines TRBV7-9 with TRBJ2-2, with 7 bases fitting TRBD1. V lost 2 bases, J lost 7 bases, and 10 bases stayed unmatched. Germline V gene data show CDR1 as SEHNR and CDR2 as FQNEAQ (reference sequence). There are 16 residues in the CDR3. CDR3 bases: TGTGCCAGCAGCTTACCAACAGGGGATTATGGCGGGGAGCTGTTTTTT. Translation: CASSLPTGDYGGELFF.

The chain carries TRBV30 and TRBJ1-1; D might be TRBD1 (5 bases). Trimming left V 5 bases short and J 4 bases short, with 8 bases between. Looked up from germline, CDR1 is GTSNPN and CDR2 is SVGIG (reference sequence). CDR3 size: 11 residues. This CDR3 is CAWAGRTEAFF. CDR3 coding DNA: TGTGCCTGGGCAGGGCGCACTGAAGCTTTCTTT.

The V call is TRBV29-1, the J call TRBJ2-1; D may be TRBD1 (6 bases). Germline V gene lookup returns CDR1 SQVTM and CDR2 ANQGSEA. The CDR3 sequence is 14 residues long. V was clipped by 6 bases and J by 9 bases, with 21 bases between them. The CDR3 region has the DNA TGCAGCGTAGGGCGCCAAGGGGGAATAGGTGAGCAGTTCTTC. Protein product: CSVGRQGGIGEQFF.